Listed below are T cell receptor beta chains from one sample, sequenced in a study of graft-versus-host responses after intestinal transplantation. TCRdb keeps only in-frame clones here, not all; method: immunoSEQ multiplex PCR. The table has about 2,500 clones, around 93% seen once; the top ten hold approximately 1.5%. The material sequenced was PBMCs, taken less than 20 days after intestinal transplant. These receptors originate from a human patient who received an intestinal transplant, so some T cells may come from the graft donor. Each CDR3 is given with its conserved first and last residue. The D gene is left open where the match is weak. The size field is filled for only some rows; it gives once, few, many or a size class.

-	-	TRBV30	TRBJ2-2	CAWRRGELFF	TGTGCCTGGAGGCGCGGGGAGCTGTTTTTT
TRBD2	-	TRBV5-4	TRBJ2-1	CASSLRAGGQGEQFF	TGTGCCAGCAGCCTCCGGGCGGGGGGGCAGGGTGAGCAGTTCTTC
TRBD1	-	TRBV29-1	TRBJ2-3	CSVEDVGQSTDTQYF	TGCAGCGTTGAAGATGTGGGACAGAGCACAGATACGCAGTATTTT
-	-	TRBV5-1	TRBJ2-3	CASSAAGGLGKPDTQYF	TGCGCCAGCAGCGCGGCCGGAGGCCTAGGGAAACCAGATACGCAGTATTTT
-	once	TRBV18	TRBJ2-3	CASSSSPVADTQYF	TGTGCCAGCTCGTCGTCTCCTGTAGCAGATACGCAGTATTTT
TRBD2	few	TRBV2	TRBJ2-5	CASRNTVLAEETQYF	TGTGCCAGCCGCAACACCGTCCTAGCGGAAGAGACCCAGTACTTC
-	-	TRBV6-1	TRBJ1-5	CASSEAFGGNQPQHF	TGTGCCAGCAGTGAAGCCTTCGGTGGCAATCAGCCCCAGCATTTT
TRBD1	-	TRBV29-1	TRBJ1-1	CSVSGGNTEAFF	TGCAGCGTCTCAGGGGGGAACACTGAAGCTTTCTTT
-	-	TRBV4-1	TRBJ2-7	CASSPQGSPHEQYF	TGCGCCAGCAGCCCACAGGGTAGCCCCCACGAGCAGTACTTC
-	-	TRBV5-5	TRBJ1-5	CASSLGAGNQPQHF	TGTGCCAGCAGCTTGGGGGCAGGCAATCAGCCCCAGCATTTT
-	-	TRBV28	TRBJ2-5	CASSWRGQETQYF	TGTGCCAGCAGCTGGAGGGGGCAGGAGACCCAGTACTTC
TRBD1	-	TRBV4-1	TRBJ1-5	CASSQGQLGEQPQHF	TGCGCCAGCAGCCAGGGACAGTTAGGCGAACAGCCCCAGCATTTT
TRBD1	-	TRBV10-3	TRBJ2-1	CAISEGTGGGNEQFF	TGTGCCATCAGTGAGGGGACAGGGGGAGGCAATGAGCAGTTCTTC
TRBD2	-	TRBV9	TRBJ2-1	CASSVAGLAAYNEQFF	TGTGCCAGCAGCGTAGCGGGACTAGCGGCCTACAATGAGCAGTTCTTC
-	-	TRBV6-6	TRBJ1-5	CASSRLQGFNQPQHF	TGTGCCAGCAGTCGGTTACAGGGTTTCAATCAGCCCCAGCATTTT
-	-	TRBV9	TRBJ1-1	CASSVEGNPEAFF	TGTGCCAGCAGCGTAGAGGGGAACCCTGAAGCTTTCTTT
-	once	TRBV6-1	TRBJ2-7	CASSERAGAAGEQYF	TGTGCCAGCAGTGAACGCGCAGGGGCAGCTGGCGAGCAGTACTTC